The 5 T cell receptor beta chains below come from one sample, sequenced in a study of cytomegalovirus exposure and HLA in healthy donors (dated by TCRdb to the late 2010s). Receptor libraries were prepared by the immunoSEQ multiplex PCR assay. For the multiplex PCR, a mixture combining 60 forward primers for TCR Vbeta segments and 13 reverse primers for TCR Jbeta segments was used. This is the immuneACCESS table as TCRdb keeps it, with only in-frame sequences that have V and J called. A part of the clones is gone; compared with another copy, unresolved V genes explain less than half, and the rest is unexplained. For this sample the table gives around 130,000 clones, of which 80% were detected only once. The ten largest clones represent 5.3% of the sample. Sequenced sample: PBMCs. The receptors shown here come from a man between 25 and 39 years old in good health and CMV-seronegative.

CDR3 sequence reads: CASSEAPSYEQYF. The DNA of the CDR3 is TGTGCCAGCAGTGAGGCACCTTCCTACGAGCAGTACTTC. V is TRBV25-1 and J is TRBJ2-7; D is undetermined. V was pared by 3 bases and J by 1 base, with 7 bases between. CDR3 length: 13 amino acids. Germline CDR1 is MGHDK and CDR2 is SYGVNS.

A word on this clone: At one boundary the junction diverges from the germline segment, which might be a read error. The chain is built from TRBV7-7 and TRBJ2-2; 9 nucleotides match TRBD1. The CDR3 runs 17 residues. Germline V gene lookup returns CDR1 SSHAT and CDR2 FNYEAQ (reference sequence). CDR3 in amino acids: CASSLGASGTGTGELFF. CDR3 in DNA: TGTGCTAGCAGCTTGGGGGCTTCCGGGACAGGGACCGGGGAGCTGTTTTTT.

The CDR3 DNA follows: TGCGCCAGCAGCTCTTGGACAGTAGGCGGGGAGCTGTTTTTT. Amino acids: CASSSWTVGGELFF. V usage is TRBV5-1 and J usage is TRBJ2-2; weak D call: TRBD1 (6 bases). Trimming removed 3 bases at V and 7 bases at J, with 13 bases between. This CDR3 has 14 amino acids. Germline CDR1 is SGHRS and CDR2 is YFSETQ.

This chain joins TRBV11-3 and TRBJ2-3; possibly TRBD1 for D (6 bases). Germline CDR1 reads SGHNT; CDR2 reads YENEEA. CDR3 length equals 13 residues. Deletions cut 2 bases from V and 6 bases from J, with 9 bases between. The CDR3 DNA reads TGTGCCAGCAGCTTACAGGGGACGGATACGCAGTATTTT. Translated: CASSLQGTDTQYF. The full variable domain, its missing parts supplied by reference TRBV11-3 and TRBJ2-3, is EAGVVQSPRYKIIEKKQPVAFWCNPISGHNTLYWYLQNLGQGPELLIRYENEEAVDDSQLPKDRFSAERLKGVDSTLKIQPAELGDSAVYLCASSLQGTDTQYFGPGTRLTVL.

The gene calls are TRBV28 and TRBJ2-1; TRBD1 agrees at 9 bases. V gave up 4 bases and J gave up 0 bases; unmatched junction bases: 4. The CDR3 sequence is 16 residues long. Germline V gene lookup returns CDR1 MDHEN and CDR2 SYDVKM. The CDR3 region is CASSSQGARSYNEQFF. The CDR3 coding sequence is TGTGCCAGCAGTTCACAGGGGGCACGCTCCTACAATGAGCAGTTCTTC.